Listed here are 10 T cell receptor beta chains from one sample, sequenced in a study of CD8+CD57+ T cells in acquired aplastic anemia. According to the study, genomic DNA was the template for TCR beta VDJ and CDR3 profiling. TCRdb used MiXCR to reprocess the reads, holding one entry per CDR3 protein. Seen here are about 220,000 distinct CDR3 sequences, approximately 35% observed once, and the top ten hold 1% to 1.3%. Sample: sorted CD4+, CD8+, or CD8+CD57+ T cells (not recorded which) from PBMCs. These receptor sequences come from a human donor in good health, serving as a control.

This clonotype was seen at least ten times. CDR3 bases: TGTGCCAGCAGCTTAGAAGGCTGGAGCACAGATACGCAGTATTTT. It codes for CASSLEGWSTDTQYF. The rearrangement joins TRBV11-1 to TRBJ2-3, with D unresolved. Trimming stripped 1 base from V and 0 bases from J, with 8 bases between. Germline lookup yields CDR1 SGHAT and CDR2 FQDESV (reference sequence). The CDR3 runs 15 residues.

This clonotype was counted many times. The CDR3 nucleotides read TGTGCCAGTGGTCCGTTAGGGCCCTCTGGGGCCAACGTCCTGACTTTC. It is translated as CASGPLGPSGANVLTF. The chain carries TRBV19 and TRBJ2-6; D call uncertain. This CDR3 region has 16 residues. Germline CDR1 is LNHDA and CDR2 is SQIVND (reference sequence). The V and J ends lost 8 bases and 0 bases respectively, with 14 bases between them.

This clonotype has ten or more counts. The chain couples TRBV20-1 to TRBJ1-2, with D uncertain. V was trimmed by 6 bases and J by 2 bases, leaving 25 bases between them. The length of the CDR3 is 17 residues. The germline V gene has CDR1 DFQATT and CDR2 SNEGSKA (reference sequence). The CDR3 DNA is TGCAGTGCCTACTACGGTCCCTCGGGAACCTCCAACTATGGCTACACCTTC. Translation gives CSAYYGPSGTSNYGYTF.

This clonotype occurred many times. The chain couples TRBV19 to TRBJ1-5, with D perhaps matching TRBD1 (5 bases). CDR1 is LNHDA, CDR2 SQIVND, per germline (reference sequence). V lost 3 bases and J 1 base, leaving 13 bases between the germline ends. The CDR3 spans 16 residues. The DNA for the CDR3 is TGTGCCAGTAGTATTAATCGACAGCCGAGCAATCAGCCCCAGCATTTT. Translated, it gives CASSINRQPSNQPQHF.

This clonotype was detected many times. The genes are TRBV15 and TRBJ1-2; possible D gene TRBD1, 6 bases. Germline CDR1 LNHNV, CDR2 YYDKDF (reference sequence). The V gene lost 1 base and the J gene lost 13 bases, with 16 bases spanning the gap. CDR3 size: 13 residues. CDR3 sequence reads: CATSRATGSSSTF. The CDR3 region has the DNA TGTGCCACCAGCAGAGCCACAGGGTCGTCTTCCACCTTC.

This clonotype was seen only a few times. Mismatch with germline at one junction end may stem from a read error. The CDR3, as DNA: TGTGCCGGCAGTTACTCATCAGGGCCGGGCTCACCCCTCCACTTT. It is translated as CAGSYSSGPGSPLHF. The V and J genes are TRBV6-5 and TRBJ1-6; tentative D call: TRBD1 (5 bases). The CDR3 contains 15 residues. Germline-derived CDR1 and CDR2 are MNHEY and SVGAGI.

The gene calls are TRBV5-4 and TRBJ2-5, with 14 bases identical to TRBD2. Germline loops: CDR1 SGHNT, CDR2 YYREEE (reference sequence). V shed 3 bases and J 5 bases; nucleotides not matched to a gene: 3. This CDR3 region has 15 residues. CDR3 sequence reads: CASSWGLAGEETQYF. The CDR3 DNA sequence: TGTGCCAGCAGCTGGGGACTAGCGGGAGAGGAGACCCAGTACTTC.

This clonotype was picked up many times. The V call is TRBV2, the J call TRBJ2-3; D gene unclear. This CDR3 has 11 residues. Per the germline V gene, CDR1 is SNHLY and CDR2 is FYNNEI. V lost 6 bases, J lost 4 bases, and 5 bases lay in between. CDR3 protein: CASRVADTQYF. CDR3 coding DNA: TGTGCCAGCAGGGTGGCAGATACGCAGTATTTT.

The chain links TRBV6-1 to TRBJ2-3, with 7 bases aligning to TRBD1. The CDR3 is 17 residues long. The V gene end was trimmed by 5 bases and the J gene end by 3 bases; junction bases not matched to a gene: 14. CDR1 and CDR2 (germline): MNHNS, SASEGT. CDR3 region: CASSKEQGLGGTDTQYF. The DNA for the CDR3 is TGTGCCAGCAGTAAAGAACAGGGGCTTGGGGGAACAGATACGCAGTATTTT.

V usage is TRBV20-1 and J usage is TRBJ2-7; 7 bases align to TRBD1. Germline values: CDR1 DFQATT, CDR2 SNEGSKA (reference sequence). The CDR3 runs 15 residues. V dropped 3 bases and J dropped 6; count of bases not matched to a gene: 14. This CDR3 reads CSARITGTASGEQYF. The CDR3 bases are TGCAGTGCTAGGATTACCGGGACAGCGAGCGGCGAGCAGTACTTC.